One T cell receptor beta chain is described in this entry. It was with 60 Vbeta and 13 Jbeta primers that the PCR ran. Some clones are missing from TCRdb's copy, which holds only in-frame ones; the method was immunoSEQ multiplex PCR. The sample holds roughly 200,000 clones; 80% to 90% are singletons and the top ten take about 1.2%. The CDR3 runs 14 residues. Germline V CDR1 and CDR2: MDHEN, SYDVKM. Trimming left V 5 bases short and J 2 bases short, with 12 bases between. The record originates from a study of cytomegalovirus exposure and HLA in healthy donors. This receptor was identified in a young man in good health and CMV-seronegative. The chain is built from TRBV28 and TRBJ1-1; D is ambiguous. Sequencing input: PBMCs. CDR3 DNA sequence: TGTGCCAGCAGTACTGGGCCTTCAAACACTGAAGCTTTCTTT. The encoded protein is CASSTGPSNTEAFF.